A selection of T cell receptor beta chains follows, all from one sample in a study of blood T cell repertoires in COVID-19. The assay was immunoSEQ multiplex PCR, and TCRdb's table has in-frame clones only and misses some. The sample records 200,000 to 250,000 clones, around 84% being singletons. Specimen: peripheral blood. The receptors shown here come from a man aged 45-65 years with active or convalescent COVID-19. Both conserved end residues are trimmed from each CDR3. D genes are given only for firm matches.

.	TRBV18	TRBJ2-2	ASSPRQGSAGELF
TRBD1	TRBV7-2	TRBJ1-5	ASSGRQGDQPQH
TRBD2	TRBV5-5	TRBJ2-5	ASSAGARRETQY
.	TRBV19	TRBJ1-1	ASAGQINTEAF
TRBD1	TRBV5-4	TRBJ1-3	ASSADRDSGTIY
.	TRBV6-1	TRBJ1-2	ASSDRANYGYT
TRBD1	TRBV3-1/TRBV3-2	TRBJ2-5	ASSQDIGDRVVETQY
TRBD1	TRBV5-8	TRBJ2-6	ASSFQGATGANVLT
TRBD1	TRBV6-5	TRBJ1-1	ASRTGMNTEAF
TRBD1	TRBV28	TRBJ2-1	ASSFAGQGFNEQF
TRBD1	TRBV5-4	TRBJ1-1	ASRPPGAGGTEAF
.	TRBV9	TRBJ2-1	ASSVRDRTLNEQF
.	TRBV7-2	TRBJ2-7	ASSLRGGSPYEQY
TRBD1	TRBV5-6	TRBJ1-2	ASRTGAPSYGYT
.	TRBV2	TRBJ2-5	ASSEQGETQY
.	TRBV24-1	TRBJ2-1	ATSWGRGKVDEQF
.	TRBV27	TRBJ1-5	ASSDTQYSNQPQH
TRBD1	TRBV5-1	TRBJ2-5	ASSLVVTGVVETQY
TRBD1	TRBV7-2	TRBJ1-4	ASSFDRGNEKLF
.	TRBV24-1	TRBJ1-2	ATSDPVGANYGYT
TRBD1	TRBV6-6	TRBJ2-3	ASSYREGALPDTQY
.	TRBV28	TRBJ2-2	ASSFPISGGGELF
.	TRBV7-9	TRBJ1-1	ASSFPGHMNTEAF
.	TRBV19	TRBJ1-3	ASSITDYSGNTIY
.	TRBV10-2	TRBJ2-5	ATTGPEGGQETQY
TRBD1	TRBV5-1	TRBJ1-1	ASSPPGQGYTEAF
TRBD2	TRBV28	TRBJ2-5	ASSLIREVETQY
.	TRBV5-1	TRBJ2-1	ASSLALGLYNEQF
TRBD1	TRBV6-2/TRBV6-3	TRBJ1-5	ASSYSKDRAHQPQH
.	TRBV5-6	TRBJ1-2	ASSLYQPSGGYT